The 30 T cell receptor beta chains reported below all come from one sample, sequenced in a study of shared clonotypes between healthy human individuals. Some clones are missing from TCRdb's copy, which holds only in-frame ones; the method was immunoSEQ multiplex PCR. The table includes about 460,000 clones, 70% to 80% detected once. Material: PBMCs. The receptors come from a woman aged 40-49 years in good health. Some clones in this sample may be carry-over from other donors' samples.

For the CDR3, the DNA is TGTGCCACCAGCAGACAAAGAGTAGAGACCCAGTACTTC. It is translated as CATSRQRVETQYF. The genes are TRBV15 and TRBJ2-5; D is uncertain. CDR1 and CDR2 from the germline V gene are LNHNV and YYDKDF (reference sequence). Trimming took off 2 bases at V and 4 bases at J, with 8 bases between the two ends. The CDR3 length is 13 residues.

This clone has just one count. V is TRBV4-1 and J is TRBJ1-1; TRBD1 matches 8 bases. This CDR3 has 14 residues. With V trimmed by 3 bases and J by 4 bases, 4 bases remained unmatched. Per the germline V gene, CDR1 is MGHRA and CDR2 is YSYEKL. In DNA form, the CDR3 reads TGCGCCAGCAGCCATTATGACAGGGGCACTGAAGCTTTCTTT. Protein product: CASSHYDRGTEAFF.

The chain links TRBV4-2 to TRBJ2-1, with TRBD2 as a possible D gene (6 bases). CDR3 length: 13 amino acids. Germline V lookup: CDR1 LGHNA, CDR2 YNFKEQ. Trimming removed 0 bases at V and 9 bases at J, with 9 bases between. DNA of the CDR3: TGTGCCAGCAGCCAAGATCTCGGGGGTGAGCAGTTCTTC. It encodes CASSQDLGGEQFF.

Comments on this clone: A read error may produce the germline difference seen at one junction end. The rearrangement joins TRBV2 to TRBJ1-1; no clear D gene. The CDR3 totals 13 residues. In germline, CDR1 is SNHLY, CDR2 FYNNEI. The CDR3 DNA sequence: TGTGCCAGCATCCCCGGACGGAACACTGAAGCTCTCTTT. Amino acid sequence: CASIPGRNTEALF.

This clone has more than one count but fewer than ten. The chain combines TRBV15 with TRBJ1-2, with 9 positions matching TRBD1. The CDR3 has 16 amino acids. V dropped 0 bases and J dropped 6; count of bases not matched to a gene: 8. The germline V gene encodes CDR1 LNHNV and CDR2 YYDKDF (reference sequence). CDR3 sequence reads: CATSRDLRTGDNGYTF. The DNA of the CDR3 is TGTGCCACCAGCAGAGATCTTAGGACAGGGGATAATGGCTACACCTTC.

In regard to this clone: A much larger clonotype is one base distant, so this may be a read error. This sample includes further DNA sequences coding for the same CDR3. The genes are TRBV7-8 and TRBJ2-1; no definite D call. The CDR3 totals 12 residues. Germline CDR1 is SGHVS and CDR2 is FQNEAQ. With 3 bases removed from V and 7 bases from J, the gap between germline ends came to 7 bases. The CDR3 region has the DNA TGTGCCAGCAGCTTGAGGAGAAATGAGCAGTTCTTC. Translated, it gives CASSLRRNEQFF.

The chain links TRBV5-1 to TRBJ2-1; 13 bases fit TRBD2. Losses at the gene ends were 0 bases for V and 8 bases for J; bases not matched to a gene: 2. The germline CDR1 and CDR2 sequences are SGHRS and YFSETQ. This CDR3 contains 15 residues. The CDR3 spells CASSLGTSGSYEQFF. In nucleotides, the CDR3 is TGCGCCAGCAGCTTGGGGACTAGCGGGAGCTATGAGCAGTTCTTC.

This clone has at least ten counts. A read error is likely here: a far larger clone is one base away. In the same sample, other DNA sequences code for this CDR3. The chain is built from TRBV4-2 and TRBJ2-1; 12 bases are shared with TRBD2. This CDR3 contains 16 residues. The germline gives CDR1 LGHNA, CDR2 YNFKEQ. The chain's CDR3 is CAGSLSTSGSYNEQFF. CDR3 sequence (DNA): TGTGCCGGCAGCCTCTCGACTAGCGGGAGCTACAATGAGCAGTTCTTC.

This chain joins TRBV19 and TRBJ2-7; 7 bases are a match to TRBD1. Looked up from germline, CDR1 is LNHDA and CDR2 is SQIVND (reference sequence). The CDR3 sequence is 15 residues long. V lost 3 bases to trimming and J lost 2 bases; unmatched junction nucleotides: 7. CDR3 protein: CASSMGQSLPYEQYF. The CDR3 DNA reads as TGTGCCAGTAGTATGGGACAGTCTTTACCCTACGAGCAGTACTTC.

This clone was counted ten times or more. The V and J genes are TRBV6-1 and TRBJ2-7; TRBD2 is a possible D gene (5 bases). V gave up 9 bases and J gave up 4 bases, with 10 bases separating them. The V gene's germline CDR1 is MNHNS and CDR2 SASEGT. The CDR3 covers 11 residues. The CDR3 spells CASGREYEQYF. CDR3 nucleotides: TGTGCCAGTGGAAGGGAGTACGAGCAGTACTTC.

As concerns this clone: A far larger clone is one base from this, pointing to a likely read error. The chain uses TRBV4-2 and TRBJ2-1; D is uncertain. Germline values: CDR1 LGHNA, CDR2 YNFKEQ. This CDR3 has 15 residues. Trimming removed 1 base at V and 0 bases at J, with 7 bases between. CDR3 sequence: CASSQGASSYNEQFF. CDR3 in DNA: TGTGCCAGCAGCCAAGGGGCGAGCTCCTACAATGAGCAGTTCTTC.

The CDR3 spells CASSLGRYMNTEAFF. The CDR3, as DNA: TGTGCCAGCAGCTTAGGACGGTACATGAACACTGAAGCTTTCTTT. The chain combines TRBV5-4 with TRBJ1-1; no clear D. The CDR3 is 15 amino acids. Trimming pared 2 bases from V and 0 bases from J, leaving 11 bases between. From germline, CDR1 is SGHNT and CDR2 YYREEE (reference sequence).

The CDR3 region has the DNA TGTGCCAGCTCACCAGTTAGCCGGGACCGCTACGAGCAGTACTTC. Translated, it gives CASSPVSRDRYEQYF. The V and J genes are TRBV18 and TRBJ2-7, with D perhaps being TRBD1 or TRBD2 (5 bases each). The germline V gene has CDR1 KGHSH and CDR2 LQKENI. This CDR3 comprises 15 residues. V lost 2 bases and J 3 bases, leaving 14 bases between the germline ends.

This chain links TRBV21-1 with TRBJ2-1; the table gives TRBD2 as D, unverified against the DNA. TRBV21-1 is designated a pseudogene. The CDR3 consists of 16 residues. CDR3: CASSKNPRTSGRVQFF. CDR3 DNA: TGTGCCAGCAGCAAAAACCCTAGGACTAGCGGGAGGGTGCAGTTCTTC.

This clone was found many times. This rearrangement joins TRBV19 to TRBJ1-1; TRBD1 aligns across 7 bases. Germline V gene sequence: CDR1 LNHDA, CDR2 SQIVND (reference sequence). V gave up 4 bases and J gave up 4 bases; unmatched junction bases: 6. The CDR3 is 14 residues long. In DNA form, the CDR3 reads TGTGCCAGTAGTACACAGGGGCCTGTCACTGAAGCTTTCTTT. It is translated as CASSTQGPVTEAFF. The full variable domain, in which reference TRBV19 and TRBJ1-1 provide the parts outside the CDR3, is DGGITQSPKYLFRKEGQNVTLSCEQNLNHDAMYWYRQDPGQGLRLIYYSQIVNDFQKGDIAEGYSVSREKKESFPLTVTSAQKNPTAFYLCASSTQGPVTEAFFGQGTRLTVV.

The table lists this clone with a few counts. A read error is the likely source, as a far larger clone sits one nucleotide away. This CDR3 is also generated by other DNA sequences in the sample. This rearrangement joins TRBV30 to TRBJ2-5; TRBD1 agrees at 9 bases. This CDR3 is built from 17 residues. Germline loops: CDR1 GTSNPN, CDR2 SVGIG (reference sequence). Trimming at V came to 2 bases and at J to 2 bases, leaving 12 bases not matched to a gene. The CDR3 spells CAWSKGQGWTTQETQYF. CDR3 DNA sequence: TGTGCCTGGAGTAAGGGACAGGGCTGGACAACTCAAGAGACCCAGTACTTC.

The V call is TRBV27, the J call TRBJ1-1, with TRBD1 matching over 7 bases. CDR1 MNHEY and CDR2 SMNVEV come from the germline V gene (reference sequence). The V segment lost 6 bases and the J segment 6 bases; nucleotides outside the gene matches: 10. The length of the CDR3 is 14 residues. The CDR3 is CASRILNRGAEAFF. CDR3 DNA sequence: TGTGCCAGCAGAATCTTAAACAGGGGAGCTGAAGCTTTCTTT.

In this sample, this clone turned up a few times. The V gene is TRBV30, the J gene TRBJ2-7; TRBD1 or TRBD2 may be the D gene (5 bases each). The CDR3 is 14 residues long. With 0 bases removed from V and 4 bases from J, the gap between germline ends came to 13 bases. Germline loops: CDR1 GTSNPN, CDR2 SVGIG (reference sequence). This CDR3 reads CAWSVRRGLYEQYF. The CDR3 coding sequence is TGTGCCTGGAGTGTACGCCGGGGCTTGTACGAGCAGTACTTC. Combining the CDR3 with reference TRBV30 and TRBJ2-7 gives the whole variable domain SQTIHQWPATLVQPVGSPLSLECTVEGTSNPNLYWYRQAAGRGLQLLFYSVGIGQISSEVPQNLSASRPQDRQFILSSKKLLLSDSGFYLCAWSVRRGLYEQYFGPGTRLTVT.

This clone was found a few times. This likely reflects a read error, since a far larger clone is one base away. The sample has other DNA sequences that encode this CDR3 too. The chain has TRBV5-1 and TRBJ2-4, with a possible D match to TRBD1 (6 bases). The CDR3 has 14 residues. CDR1 and CDR2 (germline): SGHRS, YFSETQ. V was shortened by 0 bases and J by 7 bases, with 11 bases between the two germline ends. CDR3 sequence (DNA): TGCGCCAGCAGCTTGGCAGGGGAAGAGAACATTCAGTACTTC. Its translation: CASSLAGEENIQYF. Variable domain in full (rest from reference TRBV5-1 and TRBJ2-4): KAGVTQTPRYLIKTRGQQVTLSCSPISGHRSVSWYQQTPGQGLQFLFEYFSETQRNKGNFPGRFSGRQFSNSRSEMNVSTLELGDSALYLCASSLAGEENIQYFGAGTRLSVL.

V gene TRBV15 combines with J gene TRBJ2-2; D is possibly TRBD2 (5 bases). The CDR3 totals 13 residues. The germline V and J ends were trimmed by 0 bases and 11 bases, with 10 bases remaining between them. CDR1 and CDR2 from the germline V gene are LNHNV and YYDKDF (reference sequence). The CDR3 spells CATSRDNEGELFF. The CDR3 nucleotides are TGTGCCACCAGCAGAGATAATGAGGGTGAGCTGTTTTTT.

V usage is TRBV4-1 and J usage is TRBJ1-1; D is possibly TRBD1 (5 bases). CDR1 is MGHRA, CDR2 YSYEKL, per germline. Trimming took 8 bases from V and 4 from J, leaving 11 bases between them. The CDR3 length is 12 residues. CDR3 nucleotide sequence: TGCGCCAGCTGGAGTGGGGGCACTGAAGCTTTCTTT. It encodes CASWSGGTEAFF.

The chain combines TRBV27 with TRBJ2-3; 12 bases are shared with TRBD2. CDR3 size: 17 residues. CDR1 is MNHEY and CDR2 is SMNVEV in the germline V gene (reference sequence). V dropped 5 bases and J dropped 0; count of bases not matched to a gene: 6. The DNA of the CDR3 is TGTGCCAGCAGTCCCCCCGGGACTAGCGGGAGCACAGATACGCAGTATTTT. Translation: CASSPPGTSGSTDTQYF.

This clone was observed a handful of times. The chain couples TRBV28 to TRBJ2-5; D gene uncertain. The closer fit of TRBJ2-7 to the DNA end suggests the J call may be wrong. This CDR3 has 12 amino acids. Looked up from germline, CDR1 is MDHEN and CDR2 is SYDVKM. In DNA form, the CDR3 reads TGTGCCAGCACCTCCATGAGCTACGAGCAGTACTTC. Residues: CASTSMSYEQYF.

V gene TRBV5-4 combines with J gene TRBJ2-2; the match to TRBD2 covers 12 bases. CDR3 length: 16 residues. Germline V gene data show CDR1 as SGHNT and CDR2 as YYREEE (reference sequence). The junction had 3 bases not matched to a gene; V was cut back by 4 bases and J by 2 bases. The CDR3, as DNA: TGTGCCAGCAGCGCTGGACTAGCGGGAAACACCGGGGAGCTGTTTTTT. As protein: CASSAGLAGNTGELFF.

The chain employs TRBV19 and TRBJ2-2; D is possibly TRBD2 (7 bases). CDR3 length: 15 residues. The V end lost 3 bases, the J end lost 1 base, and 9 bases lay between the germline ends. CDR1 and CDR2 from the germline V gene are LNHDA and SQIVND (reference sequence). Written as DNA, the CDR3 is TGTGCCAGTAGTATCGGGGGGCTGAACACCGGGGAGCTGTTTTTT. Translated: CASSIGGLNTGELFF.

This clone showed up just once. The chain links TRBV5-1 to TRBJ2-1, with 7 bases lining up with TRBD1. V lost 4 bases and J lost 3; bases outside the gene matches: 7. The CDR3 is 15 amino acids. Germline lookup yields CDR1 SGHRS and CDR2 YFSETQ. This chain's CDR3 is CASSGYRGRYNEQFF. CDR3 DNA: TGCGCCAGCAGCGGATACAGGGGCCGCTACAATGAGCAGTTCTTC.

V gene TRBV18 combines with J gene TRBJ2-2, with 8 bases matching TRBD1. The CDR3 length is 16 residues. Germline V gives CDR1 KGHSH, CDR2 LQKENI. J was trimmed by 2 bases and V by 2 bases; bases with no gene match: 4. The CDR3 here is CASSPRTGQNTGELFF. The CDR3 region has the DNA TGTGCCAGCTCACCAAGGACAGGGCAAAACACCGGGGAGCTGTTTTTT.

The V gene is TRBV19, the J gene TRBJ1-2, with 8 bases matching TRBD1. V was pared by 7 bases and J by 9 bases, with 13 bases of the junction left unmatched. Germline assignment: CDR1 LNHDA and CDR2 SQIVND (reference sequence). This CDR3 has 14 residues. The CDR3, as DNA: TGTGCCAGTACTACGGACAGGGAGGTTCGGCGCTACACCTTC. Translated, it gives CASTTDREVRRYTF.

This rearrangement joins TRBV30 to TRBJ1-2; 7 bases match TRBD1. The CDR3 sequence is 13 residues long. Germline V gene lookup returns CDR1 GTSNPN and CDR2 SVGIG (reference sequence). V lost 4 bases, J lost 14 bases, and 16 bases stayed unmatched. In nucleotides, the CDR3 is TGTGCCTGGACCGAAGGGGGCAGATCGGTTGTTACCTTC. Residues: CAWTEGGRSVVTF.

This chain joins TRBV5-1 and TRBJ2-7, with 8 nucleotides matching TRBD2. This CDR3 spans 15 amino acids. Germline assignment: CDR1 SGHRS and CDR2 YFSETQ. With V trimmed by 1 base and J by 5 bases, 8 bases remained unmatched. CDR3 coding DNA: TGCGCCAGCAGCTTGTACCAGCGGGAGAGAGACGAGCAGTACTTC. This codes for CASSLYQRERDEQYF.